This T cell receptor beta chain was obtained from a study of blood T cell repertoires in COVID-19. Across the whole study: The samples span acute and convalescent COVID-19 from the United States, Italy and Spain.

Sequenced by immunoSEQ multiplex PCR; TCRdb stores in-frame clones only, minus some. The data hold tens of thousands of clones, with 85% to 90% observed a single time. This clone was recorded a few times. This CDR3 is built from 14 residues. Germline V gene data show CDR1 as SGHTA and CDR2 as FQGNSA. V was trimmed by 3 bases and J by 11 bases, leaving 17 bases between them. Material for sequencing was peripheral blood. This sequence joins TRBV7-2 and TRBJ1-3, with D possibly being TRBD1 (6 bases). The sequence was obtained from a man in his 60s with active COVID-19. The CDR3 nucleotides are TGTGCCAGCAGCTTCAACAAAGGGGGTAGCTCCATATATTTT. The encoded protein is CASSFNKGGSSIYF.